These T cell receptor beta chains were read from a single sample in a study of radiotherapy plus CTLA-4 blockade in lung cancer. Here immunoSEQ multiplex PCR was the method, and the copy in TCRdb shows in-frame clones only, minus some. Counted here are tens of thousands of clones, roughly 79% occurring once; the ten biggest clones make up roughly 20%. This specimen was peripheral blood, taken from a patient treated with radiotherapy plus ipilimumab. The receptors here all came from a human donor with non-small cell lung cancer whose response to radiotherapy plus ipilimumab could not be evaluated. Some clones in this sample may be carry-over from other donors' samples. Each CDR3 is given with its conserved first and last residue. The order of the fields is CDR3 length, V gene, CDR3 protein.

>15|TRBV7-2
CASSLDPTGTYEQYF
>18|TRBV4-2
CASSQPLLAGLPTDTQYF
>13|TRBV10-3
CAIGGRSTDTQYF
>15|TRBV9
CASSVTGGRGETQYF
>14|TRBV4-1
CASSLRQGFYEQYF
>13|TRBV6-1
CASTDGQGQPQHF
>15|TRBV28
CAVNFGAGSNTEAFF
>15|TRBV2
CATQGVRFSYNEQFF
>14|TRBV28
CASSQLYGGETQYF
>15|TRBV25-1
CASSVDSSGDEKLFF
>13|TRBV6-5
CASRNNRPYGYTF
>12|TRBV5-4
CASSTDTSEAFF
>12|TRBV21-1
CASSKRGRKADF
>16|TRBV4-1
CASSQGGRLGTDTQYF
>11|TRBV5-1
CACSSEETQYF
>14|TRBV25-1
CASSDVGRESGYTF
>14|TRBV7-6
CASSAGGSVYEQYF
>17|TRBV6-4
CASSDGLAGGPGDTQYF
>15|TRBV28
CASSFFLRGNQPQHF
>17|TRBV9
CASSPAPTGGYKDTQYF
>15|TRBV4-3
CASSKGGGSHQPQHF
>12|TRBV2
CASRGGAGGYTF
>14|TRBV7-2
CASTLRGQIYGYTF
>16|TRBV28
CASSLDDTSLSYEQYF
>14|TRBV5-1
CASSLRGELDEQYF
>17|TRBV7-2
CASSLGRGAGPYNEQFF
>13|TRBV5-4
CASSLWGGQPQHF
>15|TRBV4-1
CASSQEGSRNSPLHF
>13|TRBV6-5
CASSYGALTEAFF
>14|TRBV29-1
CSVEEQGRTDTQYF
>13|TRBV28
CASSLITFIGQYF
>16|TRBV18
CASSPRLAGGSHEQFF
>11|TRBV6-5
CASSPIYGYTF
>15|TRBV7-2
CASSPGRAGNQPQHF
>11|TRBV28
CASRRLHEQFF
>12|TRBV21-1
CASSNPAGGAFF
>15|TRBV7-2
CASRLDRWNTGELLF
>13|TRBV5-1
CASSFDTGYGYTF
>14|TRBV29-1
CSSRQGFNTGELFF
>13|TRBV6-6
CASSLQGATEAFF
>15|TRBV12-5
CASGSSGHPTDTQYF
>12|TRBV29-1
CSVRGNTGELFF
>14|TRBV6-1
CAIPTGVMNTEAFF
>14|TRBV6-5
CASSHTWGTETQYF
>13|TRBV6-5
CASSYSLNYGYTF
>16|TRBV5-8
CASSLEAGDSGNTIYF
>14|TRBV7-9
CASSLTGKDQPQHF
>13|TRBV27
CASSFSLAGEQFF
>17|TRBV23-1
CASSPPDRVGSGNTIYF
>14|TRBV18
CASSPTGVAETQYF
>16|TRBV5-4
CASSSGASGGAAEQFF
>14|TRBV28
CASSLVDSGYEQYF
>16|TRBV19
CASSFGGTSPQETQYF
>14|TRBV15
CATSRDAGAGELFF
>19|TRBV18
CASSFLRDRESSGANVLTF
>16|TRBV28
CASSSRQGPSYNEQFF
>12|TRBV2
CASRRQGPEAFF
>14|TRBV4-3
CASSRTVNGNTIYF
>16|TRBV7-9
CASSLARQGSDYEQYF